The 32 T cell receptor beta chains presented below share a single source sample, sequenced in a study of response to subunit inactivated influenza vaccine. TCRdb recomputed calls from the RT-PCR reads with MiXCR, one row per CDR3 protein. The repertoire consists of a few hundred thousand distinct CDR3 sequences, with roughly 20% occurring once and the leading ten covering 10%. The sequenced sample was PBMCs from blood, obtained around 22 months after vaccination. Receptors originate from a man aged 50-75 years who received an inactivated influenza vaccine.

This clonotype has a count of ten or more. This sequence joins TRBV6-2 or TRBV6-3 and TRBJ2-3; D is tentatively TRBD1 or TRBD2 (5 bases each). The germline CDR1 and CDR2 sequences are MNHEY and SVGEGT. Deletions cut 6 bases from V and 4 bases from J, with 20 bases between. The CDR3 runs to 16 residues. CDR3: CASSLRGGYVADTQYF. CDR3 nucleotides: TGTGCCAGCAGCCTCCGGGGCGGCTATGTTGCAGATACGCAGTATTTT.

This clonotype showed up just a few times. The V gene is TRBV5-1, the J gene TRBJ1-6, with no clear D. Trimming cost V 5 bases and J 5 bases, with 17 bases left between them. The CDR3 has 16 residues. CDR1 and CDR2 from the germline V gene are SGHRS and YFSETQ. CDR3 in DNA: TGCGCCAGCAGTTTTTTCCACGAAGCGGATAATTCACCCCTCCACTTT. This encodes CASSFFHEADNSPLHF.

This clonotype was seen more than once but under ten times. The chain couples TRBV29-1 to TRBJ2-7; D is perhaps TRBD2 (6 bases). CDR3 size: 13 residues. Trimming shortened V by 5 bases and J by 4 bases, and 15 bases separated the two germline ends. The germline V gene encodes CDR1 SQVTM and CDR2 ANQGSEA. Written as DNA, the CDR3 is TGCAGCGTTTCCCGGGACTCTCTTTACGAGCAGTACTTC. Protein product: CSVSRDSLYEQYF.

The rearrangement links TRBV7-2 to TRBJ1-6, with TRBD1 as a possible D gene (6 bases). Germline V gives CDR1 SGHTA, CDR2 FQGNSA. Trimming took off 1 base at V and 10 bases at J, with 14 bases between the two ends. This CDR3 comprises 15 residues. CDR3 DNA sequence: TGTGCCAGCAGCTTAGGTGGGGGCGCGTGGTCACCCCTCCACTTT. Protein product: CASSLGGGAWSPLHF.

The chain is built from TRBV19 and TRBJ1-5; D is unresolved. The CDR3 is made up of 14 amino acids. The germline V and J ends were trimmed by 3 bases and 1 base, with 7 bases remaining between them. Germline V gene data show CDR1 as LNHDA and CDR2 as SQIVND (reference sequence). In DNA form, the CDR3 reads TGTGCCAGTAGTATCGGATACAGCAATCAGCCCCAGCATTTT. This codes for CASSIGYSNQPQHF.

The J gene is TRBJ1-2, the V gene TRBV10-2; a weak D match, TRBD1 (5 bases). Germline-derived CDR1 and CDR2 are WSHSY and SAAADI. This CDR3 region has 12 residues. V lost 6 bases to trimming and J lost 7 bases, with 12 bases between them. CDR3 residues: CASRTTVGGYTF. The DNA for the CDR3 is TGCGCCAGCAGGACGACAGTTGGTGGCTACACCTTC.

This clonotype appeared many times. Written as DNA, the CDR3 is TGTGCCAGCAGCTTAGAAGGTGTCTCAACAGGATACAATGAGCAGTTCTTC. This gives the protein CASSLEGVSTGYNEQFF. This chain uses TRBV7-8 with TRBJ2-1; D is perhaps TRBD1 (5 bases). CDR3 length: 17 residues. Between the trimmed V and J ends, which lost 1 base and 4 bases, there was a span of 17 bases. Germline V CDR1 and CDR2: SGHVS, FQNEAQ. Drawing the rest from reference TRBV7-8 and TRBJ2-1, the complete variable domain is GAGVSQSPRYKVAKRGQDVALRCDPISGHVSLFWYQQALGQGPEFLTYFQNEAQLDKSGLPSDRFFAERPEGSVSTLKIQRTQQEDSAVYLCASSLEGVSTGYNEQFFGPGTRLTVL.

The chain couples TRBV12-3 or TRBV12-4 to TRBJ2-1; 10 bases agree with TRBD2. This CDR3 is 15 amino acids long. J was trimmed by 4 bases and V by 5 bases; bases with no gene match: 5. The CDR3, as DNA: TGTGCCAGCAGTCTCACACTAGCGGGGTACAATGAGCAGTTCTTC. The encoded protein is CASSLTLAGYNEQFF.

The CDR3 here is CASRGQSRDTQYF. The CDR3 nucleotides are TGTGCCAGCAGGGGACAGTCCCGGGATACGCAGTATTTT. The rearrangement joins TRBV5-6 to TRBJ2-3; TRBD1 matches at 7 bases. J gave up 6 bases and V 5 bases, and 6 bases lay outside the gene matches. The germline V gene encodes CDR1 SGHDT and CDR2 YYEEEE. This CDR3 comprises 13 residues.

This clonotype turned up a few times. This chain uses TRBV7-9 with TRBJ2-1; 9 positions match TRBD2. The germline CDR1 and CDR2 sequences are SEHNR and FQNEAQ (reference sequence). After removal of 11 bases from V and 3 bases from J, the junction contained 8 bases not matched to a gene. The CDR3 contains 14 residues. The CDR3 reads CAFGRGGLYNEQFF. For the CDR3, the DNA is TGTGCCTTTGGGCGGGGGGGCCTCTACAATGAGCAGTTCTTC. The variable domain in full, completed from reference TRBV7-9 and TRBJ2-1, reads DTGVSQNPRHKITKRGQNVTFRCDPISEHNRLYWYRQTLGQGPEFLTYFQNEAQLEKSRLLSDRFSAERPKGSFSTLEIQRTEQGDSAMYLCAFGRGGLYNEQFFGPGTRLTVL.

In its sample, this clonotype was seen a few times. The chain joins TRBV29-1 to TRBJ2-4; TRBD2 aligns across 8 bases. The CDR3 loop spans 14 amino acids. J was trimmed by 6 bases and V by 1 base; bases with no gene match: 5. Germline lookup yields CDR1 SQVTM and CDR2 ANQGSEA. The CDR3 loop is CSVEGTGGVNIQYF. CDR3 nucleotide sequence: TGCAGCGTTGAAGGGACGGGGGGGGTAAACATTCAGTACTTC.

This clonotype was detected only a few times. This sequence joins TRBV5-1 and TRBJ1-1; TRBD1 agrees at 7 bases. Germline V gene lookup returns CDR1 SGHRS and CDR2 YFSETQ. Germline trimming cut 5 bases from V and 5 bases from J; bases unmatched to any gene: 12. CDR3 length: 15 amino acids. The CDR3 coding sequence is TGCGCCAGCAGACCTACAGGGGCCCCGAGGACTGAAGCTTTCTTT. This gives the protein CASRPTGAPRTEAFF. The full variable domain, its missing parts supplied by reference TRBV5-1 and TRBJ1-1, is KAGVTQTPRYLIKTRGQQVTLSCSPISGHRSVSWYQQTPGQGLQFLFEYFSETQRNKGNFPGRFSGRQFSNSRSEMNVSTLELGDSALYLCASRPTGAPRTEAFFGQGTRLTVV.

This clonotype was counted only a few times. CDR3 sequence (DNA): TGCGCCAGCAGCCAAGATAGGGGTAGCGGGAGACTCTCCTACAATGAGCAGTTCTTC. Translated: CASSQDRGSGRLSYNEQFF. The V gene is TRBV4-3, the J gene TRBJ2-1, with 9 bases fitting TRBD2. Germline assignment: CDR1 LGHNA and CDR2 YSLEER. This CDR3 has 19 amino acids. V lost 0 bases and J lost 0; bases outside the gene matches: 9.

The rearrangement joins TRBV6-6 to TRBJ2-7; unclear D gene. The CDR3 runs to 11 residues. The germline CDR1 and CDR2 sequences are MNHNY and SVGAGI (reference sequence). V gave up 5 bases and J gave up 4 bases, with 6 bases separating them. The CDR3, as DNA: TGTGCCAGCAGTCCTAAATACGAGCAGTACTTC. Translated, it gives CASSPKYEQYF.

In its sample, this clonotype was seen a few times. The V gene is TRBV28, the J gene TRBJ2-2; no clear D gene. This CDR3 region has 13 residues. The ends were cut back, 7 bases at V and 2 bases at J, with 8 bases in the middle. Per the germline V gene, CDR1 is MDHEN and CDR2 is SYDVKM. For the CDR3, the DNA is TGTGCCAGCAAATCCAGAAACACCGGGGAGCTGTTTTTT. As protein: CASKSRNTGELFF.

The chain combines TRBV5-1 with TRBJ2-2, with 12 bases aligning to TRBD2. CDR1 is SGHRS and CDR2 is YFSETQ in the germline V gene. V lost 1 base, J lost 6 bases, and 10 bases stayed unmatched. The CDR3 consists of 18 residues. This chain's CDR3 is CASSLRISTSGSPGELFF. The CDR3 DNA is TGCGCCAGCAGCTTGCGGATTTCGACTAGCGGGAGTCCCGGGGAGCTGTTTTTT.

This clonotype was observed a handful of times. The CDR3 nucleotides are TGTGCCAGCAGCCCGAGGGTTGGTGAGACCCAGTACTTC. This codes for CASSPRVGETQYF. V and J are TRBV7-7 and TRBJ2-5; perhaps TRBD2 as D (5 bases). Per germline, CDR1 SSHAT and CDR2 FNYEAQ (reference sequence). V was shortened by 5 bases and J by 5 bases, with 12 bases between the two germline ends. CDR3 length equals 13 residues.

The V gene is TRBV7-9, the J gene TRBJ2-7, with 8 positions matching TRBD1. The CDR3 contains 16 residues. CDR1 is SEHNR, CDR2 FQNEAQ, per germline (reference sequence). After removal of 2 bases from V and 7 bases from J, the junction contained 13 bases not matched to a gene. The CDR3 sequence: CASSLIFGQGPPEQYF. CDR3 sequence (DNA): TGTGCCAGCAGCTTAATCTTCGGACAGGGACCTCCAGAGCAGTACTTC.

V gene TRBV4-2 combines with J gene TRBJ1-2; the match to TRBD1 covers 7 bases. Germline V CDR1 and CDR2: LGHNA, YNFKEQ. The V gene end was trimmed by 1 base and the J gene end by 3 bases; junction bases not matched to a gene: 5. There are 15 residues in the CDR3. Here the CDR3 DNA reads TGTGCCAGCAGCCAAGGTAGAGGGGGCGACTATGGCTACACCTTC. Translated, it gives CASSQGRGGDYGYTF.

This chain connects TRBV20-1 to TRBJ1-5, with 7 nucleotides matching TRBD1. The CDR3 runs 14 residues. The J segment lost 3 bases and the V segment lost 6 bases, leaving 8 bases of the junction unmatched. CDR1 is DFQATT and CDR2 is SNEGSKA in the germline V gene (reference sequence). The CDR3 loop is CSAIPGQINQPQHF. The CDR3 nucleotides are TGCAGTGCGATCCCGGGACAGATCAATCAGCCCCAGCATTTT.

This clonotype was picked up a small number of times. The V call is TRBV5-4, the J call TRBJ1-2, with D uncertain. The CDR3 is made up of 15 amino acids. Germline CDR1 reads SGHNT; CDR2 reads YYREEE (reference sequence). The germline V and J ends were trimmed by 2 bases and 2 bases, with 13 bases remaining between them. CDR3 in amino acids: CASSLEVGLNYGYTF. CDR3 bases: TGTGCCAGCAGCTTAGAGGTTGGACTAAACTATGGCTACACCTTC.

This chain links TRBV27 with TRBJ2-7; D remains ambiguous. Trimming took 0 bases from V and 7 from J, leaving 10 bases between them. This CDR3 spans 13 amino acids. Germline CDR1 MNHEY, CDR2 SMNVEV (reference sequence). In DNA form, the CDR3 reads TGTGCCAGCAGTTTATCACGAGTTGGGGAGCAGTACTTC. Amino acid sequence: CASSLSRVGEQYF.

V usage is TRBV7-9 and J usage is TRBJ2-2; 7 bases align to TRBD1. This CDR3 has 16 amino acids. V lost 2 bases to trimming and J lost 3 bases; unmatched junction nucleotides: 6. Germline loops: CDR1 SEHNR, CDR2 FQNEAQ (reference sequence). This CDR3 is CASSLQGGRDTGELFF. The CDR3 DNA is TGTGCCAGCAGCTTACAAGGGGGCCGTGACACCGGGGAGCTGTTTTTT.

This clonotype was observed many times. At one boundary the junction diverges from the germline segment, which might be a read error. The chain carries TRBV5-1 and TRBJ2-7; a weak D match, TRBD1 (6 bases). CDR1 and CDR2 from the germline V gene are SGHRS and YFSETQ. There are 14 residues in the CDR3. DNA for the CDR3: TGTGCCAGCAGTCTCGGACAGTCCTCCTACGAGCAGTACTTC. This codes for CASSLGQSSYEQYF. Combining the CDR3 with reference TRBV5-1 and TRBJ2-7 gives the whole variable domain KAGVTQTPRYLIKTRGQQVTLSCSPISGHRSVSWYQQTPGQGLQFLFEYFSETQRNKGNFPGRFSGRQFSNSRSEMNVSTLELGDSALYLCASSLGQSSYEQYFGPGTRLTVT.

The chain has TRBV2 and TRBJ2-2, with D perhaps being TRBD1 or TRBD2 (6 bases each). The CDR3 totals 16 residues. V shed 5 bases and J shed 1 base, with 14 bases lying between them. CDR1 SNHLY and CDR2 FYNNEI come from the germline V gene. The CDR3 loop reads CASSNYGGRNTGELFF. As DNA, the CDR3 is TGTGCCAGCAGTAACTACGGGGGCCGGAACACCGGGGAGCTGTTTTTT.

CDR3 DNA sequence: TGCGCCAGCAGCTCGGCGGGAGGGGGCCGCGCAGATACGCAGTATTTT. Translated: CASSSAGGGRADTQYF. The gene calls are TRBV5-1 and TRBJ2-3; 9 bases fit TRBD2. Germline V gene sequence: CDR1 SGHRS, CDR2 YFSETQ. The CDR3 has 16 residues. The ends lost 3 bases at V and 4 bases at J; junction bases unmatched: 9.

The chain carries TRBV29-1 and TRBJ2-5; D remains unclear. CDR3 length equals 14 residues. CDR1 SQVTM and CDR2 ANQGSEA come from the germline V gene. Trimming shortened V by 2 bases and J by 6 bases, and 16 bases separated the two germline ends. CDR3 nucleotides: TGCAGCGTTGAATCCGGCAGCTTAACCCAGACCCAGTACTTC. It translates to CSVESGSLTQTQYF.

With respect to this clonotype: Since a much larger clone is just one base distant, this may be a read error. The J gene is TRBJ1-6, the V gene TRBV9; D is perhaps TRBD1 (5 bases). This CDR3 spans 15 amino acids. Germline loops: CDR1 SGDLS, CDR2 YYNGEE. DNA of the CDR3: TGTGCCAGCAGCGTAGGGGGGTCCTATAATTCACCCCTCCAATTT. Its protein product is CASSVGGSYNSPLQF.

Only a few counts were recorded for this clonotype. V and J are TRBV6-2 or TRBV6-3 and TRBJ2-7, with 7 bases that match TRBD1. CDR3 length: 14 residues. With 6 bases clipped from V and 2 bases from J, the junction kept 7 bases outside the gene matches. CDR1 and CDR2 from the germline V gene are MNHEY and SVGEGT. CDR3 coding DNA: TGTGCCAGCAGAAAACAGGGGCCCCCCTACGAGCAGTACTTC. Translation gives CASRKQGPPYEQYF.

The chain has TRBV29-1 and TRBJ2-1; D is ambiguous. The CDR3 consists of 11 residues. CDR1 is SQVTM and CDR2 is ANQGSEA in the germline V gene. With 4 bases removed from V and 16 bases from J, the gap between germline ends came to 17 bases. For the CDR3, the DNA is TGCAGCGTTGTCGGTAGGTCAGGCGGTTTCTTC. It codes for CSVVGRSGGFF.

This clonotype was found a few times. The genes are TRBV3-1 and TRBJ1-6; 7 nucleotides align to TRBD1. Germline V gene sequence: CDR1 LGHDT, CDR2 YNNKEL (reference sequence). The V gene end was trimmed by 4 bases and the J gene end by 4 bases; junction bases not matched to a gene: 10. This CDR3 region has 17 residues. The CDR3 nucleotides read TGTGCCAGCAGCCCGGGGGCAGGGGGACGATATAATTCACCCCTCCACTTT. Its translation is CASSPGAGGRYNSPLHF.

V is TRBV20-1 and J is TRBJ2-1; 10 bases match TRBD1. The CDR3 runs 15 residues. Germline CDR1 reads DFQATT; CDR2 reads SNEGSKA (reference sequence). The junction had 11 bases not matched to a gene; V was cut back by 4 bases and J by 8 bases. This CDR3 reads CSAKNLTGGLDEQFF. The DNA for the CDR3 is TGCAGTGCTAAAAATTTGACAGGGGGCTTGGATGAGCAGTTCTTC.